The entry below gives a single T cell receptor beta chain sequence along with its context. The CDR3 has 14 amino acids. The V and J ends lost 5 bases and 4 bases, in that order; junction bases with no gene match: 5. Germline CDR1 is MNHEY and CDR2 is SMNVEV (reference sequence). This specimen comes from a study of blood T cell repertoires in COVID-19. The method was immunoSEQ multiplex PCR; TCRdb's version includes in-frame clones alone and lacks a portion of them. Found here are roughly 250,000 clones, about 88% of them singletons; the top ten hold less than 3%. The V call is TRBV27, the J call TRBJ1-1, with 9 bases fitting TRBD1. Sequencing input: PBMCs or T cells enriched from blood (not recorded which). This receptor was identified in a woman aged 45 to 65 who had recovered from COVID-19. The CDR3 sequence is CASSPGQGITEAFF. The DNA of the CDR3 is TGTGCCAGCAGTCCCGGACAGGGGATCACTGAAGCTTTCTTT.